The 23 T cell receptor beta chains in this list originate from one sample, sequenced in a study of T cells in Graves' hyperthyroidism and ophthalmopathy. There were TCR beta CDR3 regions amplified from RNA transcripts. TCR CDR3 underwent first-round RT-PCR with the HTBI primer set. One entry per CDR3 protein, called by TCRdb with MiXCR from the multiplex PCR reads. The table includes roughly 61,000 distinct CDR3 sequences, roughly 50% detected once. What was sequenced was blood. The receptors were gathered from a woman aged 60 to 75 with Graves' ophthalmopathy.

With regard to this clonotype: It is likely a read error, because the conserved phenylalanine at the end of the CDR3 is missing. No DNA is shown, since the ends of the CDR3 on it are uncertain; the CDR3 is the one TCRdb lists. The rearrangement links TRBV6-4 to TRBJ2-7; TRBD2, the table's D call, lacks a check against the DNA. The germline CDR1 and CDR2 sequences are MRHNA and SNTAGT. A total of 12 residues make up the CDR3, ends included. The CDR3 sequence is CASKRAFYEQCL.

The chain uses TRBV7-4 and TRBJ1-4; no definite D call. Germline V gene sequence: CDR1 SGHVT, CDR2 SQSDAQ. V dropped 2 bases and J dropped 4 bases, with 8 bases sitting between them. This CDR3 is built from 14 residues. CDR3 in DNA: TGTGCCAGCAGCTTATTGGGGAATAATGAAAAACTGTTTTTT. It specifies CASSLLGNNEKLFF.

This clonotype appeared once. The J gene is TRBJ1-5, the V gene TRBV6-2 or TRBV6-3; no clear D gene. The CDR3 covers 14 residues. Germline V lookup: CDR1 MNHEY, CDR2 SVGEGT. Trimming removed 4 bases from V and 4 bases from J, with 11 bases in between. CDR3 amino acids: CASSLIRENQPQHF. The CDR3 DNA reads TGTGCCAGCAGTTTGATTAGGGAGAATCAGCCCCAGCATTTT.

This clonotype was seen many times. The V call is TRBV3-1, the J call TRBJ2-7; TRBD2 matches 8 bases. The V and J ends lost 1 base and 0 bases, in that order; junction bases with no gene match: 8. This CDR3 is 17 amino acids long. The V gene's germline CDR1 is LGHDT and CDR2 YNNKEL (reference sequence). The CDR3 nucleotides read TGTGCCAGCAGCCAAGTGGTAGCGGGGCATAACTCCTACGAGCAGTACTTC. Protein sequence: CASSQVVAGHNSYEQYF.

This clonotype was seen repeatedly, ten times or more. The J gene is TRBJ1-5, the V gene TRBV12-5; TRBD1 is a possible D gene (5 bases). The CDR3 totals 18 residues. CDR1 and CDR2 from the germline V gene are LGHNT and FRNRAP. Trimming removed 2 bases from V and 4 bases from J, with 21 bases in between. The CDR3 DNA sequence: TGTGCTAGTGGTTTGTCTCATGGGCGGGGGATAACTAATCAGCCCCAGCATTTT. It yields the protein CASGLSHGRGITNQPQHF.

This clonotype has at least ten counts. The gene calls are TRBV6-5 and TRBJ2-7; possibly TRBD1 or TRBD2 for D (6 bases each). The CDR3 length is 13 residues. CDR1 MNHEY and CDR2 SVGAGI come from the germline V gene. The V and J ends lost 6 bases and 3 bases respectively, with 12 bases between them. CDR3 protein: CASSRGGHYEQYF. In nucleotides, the CDR3 is TGTGCCAGCAGCCGAGGGGGGCACTACGAGCAGTACTTC.

This clonotype was picked up many times. This chain links TRBV12-3 or TRBV12-4 with TRBJ1-5; 7 nucleotides align to TRBD1. The CDR3 contains 16 residues. The ends lost 5 bases at V and 4 bases at J; junction bases unmatched: 11. Here the CDR3 DNA reads TGTGCCAGCAGTCTAGACCTGGGACAGCGAAATCAGCCCCAGCATTTT. Its protein is CASSLDLGQRNQPQHF.

This clonotype was observed many times. The rearrangement links TRBV5-1 to TRBJ2-5; D is ambiguous. The CDR3 length is 14 residues. The germline CDR1 and CDR2 sequences are SGHRS and YFSETQ. The ends were cut back, 4 bases at V and 1 base at J, with 11 bases in the middle. The CDR3 spells CASSPRVSQETQYF. The CDR3 DNA reads TGCGCCAGCAGCCCGAGAGTAAGCCAAGAGACCCAGTACTTC.

In its sample, this clonotype was seen many times. This chain uses TRBV19 with TRBJ1-1; no clear D gene. There are 14 residues in the CDR3. Germline CDR1 reads LNHDA; CDR2 reads SQIVND (reference sequence). Deletions cut 7 bases from V and 0 bases from J, with 12 bases between. The CDR3 protein is CASTLWRMNTEAFF. CDR3 bases: TGTGCCAGTACCCTCTGGAGGATGAACACTGAAGCTTTCTTT. The variable domain in full, completed from reference TRBV19 and TRBJ1-1, reads DGGITQSPKYLFRKEGQNVTLSCEQNLNHDAMYWYRQDPGQGLRLIYYSQIVNDFQKGDIAEGYSVSREKKESFPLTVTSAQKNPTAFYLCASTLWRMNTEAFFGQGTRLTVV.

CDR3 nucleotide sequence: TGTGCCAGCAGTGACCCGATGATCGACAGGGCCCAAGAGACCCAGTACTTC. This codes for CASSDPMIDRAQETQYF. J is TRBJ2-5 and V is TRBV6-4, with TRBD1 matching over 7 bases. Germline V gene data show CDR1 as MRHNA and CDR2 as SNTAGT. The length of the CDR3 is 17 residues. V lost 2 bases and J lost 1; bases outside the gene matches: 10.

The V and J genes are TRBV7-2 and TRBJ1-2; 9 nucleotides line up with TRBD1. CDR1 is SGHTA and CDR2 is FQGNSA in the germline V gene. Losses at the gene ends were 6 bases for V and 8 bases for J; bases not matched to a gene: 10. The CDR3 is 14 residues long. CDR3 amino acids: CASSPDRGAGGYTF. The CDR3 DNA reads as TGTGCCAGCAGTCCGGACAGGGGAGCAGGCGGCTACACCTTC.

The sample holds many counts of this clonotype. This rearrangement joins TRBV19 to TRBJ1-1; possible D gene TRBD1, 5 bases. The CDR3 spans 17 residues. Germline values: CDR1 LNHDA, CDR2 SQIVND (reference sequence). Trimming removed 6 bases at V and 1 base at J, with 21 bases between. CDR3 nucleotide sequence: TGTGCCAGTAGGGGAGTACTTCGGGGCCTTTCGAACACTGAAGCTTTCTTT. Its translation is CASRGVLRGLSNTEAFF.

This clonotype has at least ten counts. The chain links TRBV7-3 to TRBJ2-7; possible D gene TRBD1, 5 bases. The V gene's germline CDR1 is SGHTA and CDR2 FQGTGA. The CDR3 has 14 amino acids. The V and J ends lost 2 bases and 3 bases respectively, with 11 bases between them. The CDR3 protein is CASSLGHGIYEQYF. The CDR3 coding sequence is TGTGCCAGCAGCTTAGGACACGGCATCTACGAGCAGTACTTC.

This clonotype showed up just once. The J gene is TRBJ1-4, the V gene TRBV6-1; 11 nucleotides match TRBD1. The CDR3 covers 15 residues. Germline-derived CDR1 and CDR2 are MNHNS and SASEGT. The DNA for the CDR3 is TGTGGATTCGGGCCCTCGGGACAGGGGGATGGGAAACTGTTTTTT. Translation: CGFGPSGQGDGKLFF.

The chain links TRBV6-1 to TRBJ1-4; the D is unclear. CDR1 and CDR2 from the germline V gene are MNHNS and SASEGT. The CDR3 covers 14 residues. V lost 4 bases and J lost 10, with 16 bases in between. In nucleotides, the CDR3 is TGTGCCAGCAGTGCCCGGACGGGAGAGGTAAAACTGTTTTTT. Its protein product is CASSARTGEVKLFF.

This clonotype was observed many times. The chain employs TRBV5-1 and TRBJ2-7; TRBD2 matches 10 bases. J gave up 6 bases and V 3 bases, and 21 bases lay outside the gene matches. The germline gives CDR1 SGHRS, CDR2 YFSETQ. The CDR3 has 19 amino acids. CDR3 nucleotide sequence: TGCGCCAGCAGCTGGACGGTTCATCTGGGAGCGGGACTAGCGACCGAGCAGTACTTC. Translation gives CASSWTVHLGAGLATEQYF.

This clonotype was seen many times. The gene calls are TRBV7-9 and TRBJ1-1, with a possible D match to TRBD1 (6 bases). The length of the CDR3 is 13 residues. Trimming removed 9 bases from V and 4 bases from J, with 15 bases in between. CDR1 and CDR2 (germline): SEHNR, FQNEAQ (reference sequence). The CDR3 sequence is CASGGARGTEAFF. CDR3 DNA: TGTGCCAGTGGGGGCGCGCGGGGCACTGAAGCTTTCTTT.

The rearrangement joins TRBV9 to TRBJ2-1; TRBD2 is a possible D gene (5 bases). The CDR3 is 11 amino acids. V lost 0 bases and J lost 15, with 10 bases in between. Germline V gene lookup returns CDR1 SGDLS and CDR2 YYNGEE. In DNA form, the CDR3 reads TGTGCCAGCAGCGTAGCGGGATCTCTGTTCTTC. This encodes CASSVAGSLFF.

V is TRBV6-7 and J is TRBJ2-2, with 10 bases aligning to TRBD1. TRBV6-7 is an open reading frame, and its role is uncertain. The V and J ends lost 0 bases and 6 bases, in that order; junction bases with no gene match: 10. The CDR3 contains 18 residues. The DNA of the CDR3 is TGTGCCAGCAGTTACTCGAACCGGGACAGGGGTAGGCCCGGGGAGCTGTTTTTT. It is translated as CASSYSNRDRGRPGELFF.

This clonotype was counted at least ten times. The CDR3 loop is CASSPGTGLSYNEQFF. CDR3 DNA: TGTGCCAGTAGTCCCGGGACAGGGCTCTCCTACAATGAGCAGTTCTTC. V is TRBV19 and J is TRBJ2-1; 9 nucleotides match TRBD1. Germline V CDR1 and CDR2: LNHDA, SQIVND (reference sequence). The J segment lost 0 bases and the V segment lost 5 bases, leaving 5 bases of the junction unmatched. The CDR3 is made up of 16 amino acids.

V and J are TRBV20-1 and TRBJ2-7; 12 bases match TRBD2. Germline lookup yields CDR1 DFQATT and CDR2 SNEGSKA (reference sequence). Trimming removed 5 bases from V and 6 bases from J; junction bases left unmatched: 8. The CDR3 loop spans 14 amino acids. CDR3 in amino acids: CSAPETSGSSEQYF. The CDR3 DNA reads as TGCAGTGCTCCCGAGACTAGCGGGAGTAGCGAGCAGTACTTC.

This clonotype was found many times. V is TRBV27 and J is TRBJ2-1, with TRBD1 as a possible D gene (5 bases). The V and J ends lost 5 bases and 2 bases respectively, with 16 bases between them. Germline V CDR1 and CDR2: MNHEY, SMNVEV (reference sequence). CDR3 length: 16 amino acids. The CDR3 loop is CASSTLLGRTYNEQFF. CDR3 DNA: TGTGCCAGCAGTACTCTCTTGGGGCGGACCTACAATGAGCAGTTCTTC.

This clonotype was recorded many times. The rearrangement uses TRBV5-6 and TRBJ2-7; D is possibly TRBD1 (6 bases). The CDR3 has 15 amino acids. V was cut by 1 base and J by 0 bases, with 11 bases left in between. The germline V gene has CDR1 SGHDT and CDR2 YYEEEE. The CDR3 nucleotides are TGTGCCAGCAGCTTGTGGGGGCTCAGCTCCTACGAGCAGTACTTC. It is translated as CASSLWGLSSYEQYF.